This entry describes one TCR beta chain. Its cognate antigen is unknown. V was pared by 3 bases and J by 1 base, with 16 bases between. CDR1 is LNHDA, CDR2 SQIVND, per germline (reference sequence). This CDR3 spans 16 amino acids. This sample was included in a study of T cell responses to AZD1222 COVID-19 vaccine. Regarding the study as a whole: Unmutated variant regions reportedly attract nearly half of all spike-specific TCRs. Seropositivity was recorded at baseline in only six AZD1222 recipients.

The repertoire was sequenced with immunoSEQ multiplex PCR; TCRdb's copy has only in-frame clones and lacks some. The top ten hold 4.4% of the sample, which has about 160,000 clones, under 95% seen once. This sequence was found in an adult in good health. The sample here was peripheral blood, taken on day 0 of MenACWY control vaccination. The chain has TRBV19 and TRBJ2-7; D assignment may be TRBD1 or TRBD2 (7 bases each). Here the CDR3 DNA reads TGTGCCAGTAGTATCCAGGGGGAGGGGCCTTCCTACGAGCAGTACTTC. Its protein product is CASSIQGEGPSYEQYF.